The 6 T cell receptor beta chains below were found in one sample sequenced in a study of CD8 T cells in Susac syndrome. Random hexamers served to reverse transcribe roughly 0.45 to 1 ug RNA. TCRdb redid the calling of the immunoSEQ multiplex PCR reads with MiXCR, one entry per CDR3 protein. The sample yields nearly 110,000 distinct CDR3 sequences, approximately 94% seen once. Sequenced material: CD8+ T cells from PBMCs. The receptors stem from a human donor with Susac syndrome.

This sequence joins TRBV6-5 and TRBJ2-5; no clear D. The germline V gene encodes CDR1 MNHEY and CDR2 SVGAGI. This CDR3 comprises 11 residues. V lost 11 bases and J lost 4, with 11 bases in between. The CDR3 protein is CAAGSRETQYF. The CDR3 DNA reads as TGTGCCGCCGGCTCTCGAGAGACCCAGTACTTC.

The V call is TRBV7-3, the J call TRBJ2-5, with D perhaps matching TRBD1 (6 bases). The CDR3 is 14 amino acids. With 5 bases removed from V and 5 bases from J, the gap between germline ends came to 15 bases. Looked up from germline, CDR1 is SGHTA and CDR2 is FQGTGA. As DNA, the CDR3 is TGTGCCAGCAGCACACAGGGTCCTGGGGAGACCCAGTACTTC. Its translation: CASSTQGPGETQYF.

A single count supports this clonotype. The rearrangement links TRBV5-4 to TRBJ2-3; D gene uncertain. V was cut by 0 bases and J by 4 bases, with 12 bases left in between. In germline, CDR1 is SGHNT, CDR2 YYREEE (reference sequence). The CDR3 runs 15 residues. CDR3 in amino acids: CASSLGTLPSDTQYF. The CDR3 bases are TGTGCCAGCAGCTTGGGGACCCTGCCGTCAGATACGCAGTATTTT.

The genes are TRBV20-1 and TRBJ2-7; the D call may be TRBD1 or TRBD2 (5 bases each). The V and J ends lost 3 bases and 1 base respectively, with 13 bases between them. Germline V gives CDR1 DFQATT, CDR2 SNEGSKA (reference sequence). The CDR3 runs 14 residues. This chain's CDR3 is CSARNRGHSYEQYF. CDR3 in DNA: TGCAGTGCTAGGAATCGGGGCCATTCCTACGAGCAGTACTTC.

V usage is TRBV20-1 and J usage is TRBJ2-1; 7 nucleotides align to TRBD1. The ends lost 4 bases at V and 0 bases at J; junction bases unmatched: 9. The CDR3 sequence is 16 residues long. Germline CDR1 reads DFQATT; CDR2 reads SNEGSKA (reference sequence). For the CDR3, the DNA is TGCAGTGCTAAGACAGGGACCCTAAGCTCCTACAATGAGCAGTTCTTC. As protein: CSAKTGTLSSYNEQFF.

The CDR3 is CASSLDRKLHF. CDR3 nucleotide sequence: TGTGCCAGCAGCTTAGATAGAAAACTCCACTTT. This chain uses TRBV7-9 with TRBJ1-6; D uncertain. The length of the CDR3 is 11 residues. Trimming removed 1 base from V and 16 bases from J, with 8 bases in between. The germline V gene encodes CDR1 SEHNR and CDR2 FQNEAQ (reference sequence).